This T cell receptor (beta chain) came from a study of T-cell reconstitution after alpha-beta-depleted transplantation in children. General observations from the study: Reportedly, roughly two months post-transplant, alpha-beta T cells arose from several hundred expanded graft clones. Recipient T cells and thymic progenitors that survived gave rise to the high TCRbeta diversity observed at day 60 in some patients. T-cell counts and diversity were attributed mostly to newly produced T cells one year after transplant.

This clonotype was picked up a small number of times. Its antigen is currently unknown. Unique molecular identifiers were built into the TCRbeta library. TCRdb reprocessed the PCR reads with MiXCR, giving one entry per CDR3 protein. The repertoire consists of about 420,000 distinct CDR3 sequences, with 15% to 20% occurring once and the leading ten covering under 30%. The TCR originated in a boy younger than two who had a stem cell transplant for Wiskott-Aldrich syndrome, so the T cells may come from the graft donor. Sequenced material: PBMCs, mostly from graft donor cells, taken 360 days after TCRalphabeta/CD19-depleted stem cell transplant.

The CDR3 loop is CASRLAGISYNEQFF. CDR3 nucleotides: TGTGCCAGCAGGCTAGCGGGAATCTCCTACAATGAGCAGTTCTTC. V gene TRBV12-3 or TRBV12-4 combines with J gene TRBJ2-1, with 9 bases lining up with TRBD2. The junction had 3 bases not matched to a gene; V was cut back by 6 bases and J by 0 bases. The CDR3 is 15 amino acids.